This T cell receptor beta chain was identified during a study of T cell repertoires in cytomegalovirus infection. Study background: Recently identified HLA-C-restricted CMV epitopes were among the peptides used.

This clonotype was counted ten times or more. Its specificity is unknown. Via MiXCR, TCRdb re-called the reads, giving one row per CDR3 protein. The sample shows about 47,000 distinct CDR3 sequences, about 20% of them seen only once. CDR1 is SGHVS, CDR2 FNYEAQ, per germline. V lost 2 bases, J lost 4 bases, and 8 bases lay in between. The CDR3 is 13 residues long. This specimen consisted of CD8+ T cells from cultured PBMCs, obtained from culture after CMV antigen stimulation. This TCR was recovered from a human donor in good health (CMV status not recorded). Some clones in this sample may be carry-over from other donors' samples. The chain has TRBV7-6 and TRBJ1-2, with D unresolved. The CDR3 is CASSLTVSYGYTF. In DNA form, the CDR3 reads TGTGCCAGCAGCTTAACAGTCTCCTATGGCTACACCTTC.